This note documents a single TCR beta chain sequence. The data are from a study of T-cell memory formation after mild COVID-19. One entry per CDR3 protein results from TCRdb running MiXCR on the 5' RACE reads. The sample comprises hundreds of thousands of distinct CDR3 sequences, 13% to 15% of which are singletons, and roughly 22% rests with the top ten. The CDR3 is made up of 16 amino acids. Germline lookup yields CDR1 MNHEY and CDR2 SMNVEV (reference sequence). Trimming removed 6 bases at V and 0 bases at J, with 14 bases between. The sequenced sample was PBMCs or a T cell subset sorted from them (not recorded which). This TCR derives from a man between 18 and 35 years old who had mild COVID-19 (a few samples of this study predate the infection). Cell type and time point are not known. The V gene is TRBV27, the J gene TRBJ2-2, with D uncertain. The CDR3 spells CASSPSRAANTGELFF. DNA of the CDR3: TGTGCCAGCAGCCCCAGCCGGGCCGCGAACACCGGGGAGCTGTTTTTT.